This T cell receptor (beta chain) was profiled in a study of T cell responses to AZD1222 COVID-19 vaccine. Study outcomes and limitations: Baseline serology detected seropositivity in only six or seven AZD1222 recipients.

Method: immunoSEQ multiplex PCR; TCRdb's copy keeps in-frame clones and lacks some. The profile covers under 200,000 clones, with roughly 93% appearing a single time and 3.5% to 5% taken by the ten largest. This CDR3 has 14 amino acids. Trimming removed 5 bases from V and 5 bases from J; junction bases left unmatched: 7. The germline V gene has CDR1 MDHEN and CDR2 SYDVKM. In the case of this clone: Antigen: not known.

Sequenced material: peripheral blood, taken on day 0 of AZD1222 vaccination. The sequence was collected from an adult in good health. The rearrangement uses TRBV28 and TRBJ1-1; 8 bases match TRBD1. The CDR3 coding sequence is TGTGCCAGCAGTGCAACAGGGGGGGGAACTGAAGCTTTCTTT. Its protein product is CASSATGGGTEAFF.